The 17 T cell receptor beta chains given below trace back to one sample, sequenced in a study of Ad26.COV2.S vaccination and SARS-CoV-2 variants. Treatment specified: around 19 received Ad26.COV2.S at low or high dose, single or two shots; several received placebo; per-sample allocation not given. Day 63 following the first vaccine or placebo injection was when the samples were taken. TCRdb keeps only in-frame clones here, not all; method: immunoSEQ multiplex PCR. In the table there are roughly 680,000 clones, approximately 88% of which are singletons. The starting material was peripheral blood, obtained in a trial of Ad26.COV2.S vaccine versus placebo. All receptors derive from a person aged 18-65 years who received the Ad26.COV2.S COVID-19 vaccine or a placebo.

The chain combines TRBV19 with TRBJ2-5; no firm D call. CDR3 size: 11 residues. V was trimmed by 6 bases and J by 2 bases, leaving 4 bases between them. Looked up from germline, CDR1 is LNHDA and CDR2 is SQIVND (reference sequence). The CDR3 DNA is TGTGCCAGTAGCCTTCAAGAGACCCAGTACTTC. As protein: CASSLQETQYF.

This chain links TRBV2 with TRBJ1-4, with 8 bases fitting TRBD1. The V segment lost 6 bases and the J segment 4 bases; nucleotides outside the gene matches: 7. The CDR3 runs to 15 residues. Germline CDR1 reads SNHLY; CDR2 reads FYNNEI. Here the CDR3 reads CASRAPDRDNEKLFF. CDR3 bases: TGTGCCAGCAGGGCCCCGGACAGGGATAATGAAAAACTGTTTTTT.

About this clone itself: Other nucleotide sequences from this sample produce the same CDR3. The chain joins TRBV12-3 or TRBV12-4 to TRBJ1-5, with TRBD1 as a possible D gene (5 bases). Between the trimmed V and J ends, which lost 3 bases and 4 bases, there was a span of 7 bases. This CDR3 spans 13 amino acids. The CDR3 reads CASSFGGNQPQHF. The CDR3 DNA is TGTGCCAGCAGTTTTGGGGGGAATCAGCCCCAGCATTTT.

This clone was seen only a few times. The genes are TRBV18 and TRBJ1-1; perhaps TRBD1 as D (5 bases). Germline CDR1 reads KGHSH; CDR2 reads LQKENI. V shed 4 bases and J shed 1 base, with 7 bases lying between them. This CDR3 has 13 residues. The CDR3 here is CASSRDENTEAFF. The DNA for the CDR3 is TGTGCCAGCTCACGGGACGAGAACACTGAAGCTTTCTTT.

The rearrangement joins TRBV13 to TRBJ2-7; 7 nucleotides match TRBD1. The CDR3 sequence is 13 residues long. V was pared by 2 bases and J by 3 bases, with 1 base of the junction left unmatched. Per the germline V gene, CDR1 is PRHDT and CDR2 is FYEKMQ (reference sequence). Here the CDR3 DNA reads TGTGCCAGCAGCTTACAGGGGGACTACGAGCAGTACTTC. This encodes CASSLQGDYEQYF. Based on the CDR3 plus reference TRBV13 and TRBJ2-7, the full variable domain is AAGVIQSPRHLIKEKRETATLKCYPIPRHDTVYWYQQGPGQDPQFLISFYEKMQSDKGSIPDRFSAQQFSDYHSELNMSSLELGDSALYFCASSLQGDYEQYFGPGTRLTVT.

This clone was seen only a few times. The chain links TRBV7-9 to TRBJ2-1; possible D gene TRBD1, 6 bases. The V gene's germline CDR1 is SEHNR and CDR2 FQNEAQ (reference sequence). The V end was cut by 5 bases, the J end by 1 base, with 18 bases between. CDR3 length equals 17 residues. The CDR3 nucleotides read TGTGCCAGCAGCCCTAGGGGGTGGCAGGGGTCCTACAATGAGCAGTTCTTC. This gives the protein CASSPRGWQGSYNEQFF. The full variable domain, its missing parts supplied by reference TRBV7-9 and TRBJ2-1, is DTGVSQNPRHKITKRGQNVTFRCDPISEHNRLYWYRQTLGQGPEFLTYFQNEAQLEKSRLLSDRFSAERPKGSFSTLEIQRTEQGDSAMYLCASSPRGWQGSYNEQFFGPGTRLTVL.

The V gene is TRBV21-1, the J gene TRBJ2-7; TRBD1 was called by the table and not checked on the DNA. TRBV21-1 is flagged as a pseudogene. The CDR3 spans 18 residues. The CDR3 protein is CASSKVGTLGQGCYEQYF. The CDR3, as DNA: TGTGCCAGCAGCAAAGTTGGGACCTTGGGACAGGGGTGCTACGAGCAGTACTTC.

The V gene is TRBV6-6, the J gene TRBJ2-7; possibly TRBD2 for D (5 bases). The CDR3 is 14 residues long. Trimming left V 7 bases short and J 6 bases short, with 19 bases between. From germline, CDR1 is MNHNY and CDR2 SVGAGI (reference sequence). The CDR3 loop is CASIPGTLLREQYF. In DNA, the CDR3 is TGTGCCAGCATCCCGGGAACCCTTTTACGCGAGCAGTACTTC.

The sample holds one count of this clone. The chain has TRBV5-4 and TRBJ2-7; 8 bases align to TRBD1. The V gene end was trimmed by 1 base and the J gene end by 2 bases; junction bases not matched to a gene: 8. Germline values: CDR1 SGHNT, CDR2 YYREEE (reference sequence). This CDR3 is built from 16 residues. CDR3 DNA: TGTGCCAGCAGCTTGTTGTTTGAGACAGGGGCCTACGAGCAGTACTTC. It is translated as CASSLLFETGAYEQYF.

V and J are TRBV24-1 and TRBJ1-5, with 10 bases that match TRBD1. The germline V gene has CDR1 KGHDR and CDR2 SFDVKD. The CDR3 totals 16 residues. V shed 4 bases and J 5 bases; nucleotides not matched to a gene: 7. The CDR3 sequence: CATSDTTGGADQPQHF. CDR3 nucleotide sequence: TGTGCCACCAGTGACACGACAGGGGGCGCCGATCAGCCCCAGCATTTT.

V usage is TRBV28 and J usage is TRBJ2-7; D may be TRBD1 or TRBD2 (5 bases each). Germline CDR1 and CDR2: MDHEN and SYDVKM. The CDR3 is 12 amino acids. The V end lost 4 bases, the J end lost 12 bases, and 16 bases lay between the germline ends. DNA of the CDR3: TGTGCCAGCAGTTCGGGGACCGCCAGTTGGTACTTC. It is translated as CASSSGTASWYF. Looking up the rest from reference TRBV28 and TRBJ2-7 gives the full variable domain: DVKVTQSSRYLVKRTGEKVFLECVQDMDHENMFWYRQDPGLGLRLIYFSYDVKMKEKGDIPEGYSVSREKKERFSLILESASTNQTSMYLCASSSGTASWYFGPGTRLTVT.

The gene calls are TRBV6-6 and TRBJ1-5; D might be TRBD1 (6 bases). Deletions cut 4 bases from V and 7 bases from J, with 17 bases between. Germline CDR1 reads MNHNY; CDR2 reads SVGAGI (reference sequence). This CDR3 is built from 15 residues. The CDR3 loop reads CASSSWPGGGQPQHF. In DNA form, the CDR3 reads TGTGCCAGCAGTTCCTGGCCCGGGGGCGGGCAGCCCCAGCATTTT.

This chain links TRBV5-1 with TRBJ2-1; D uncertain. Germline lookup yields CDR1 SGHRS and CDR2 YFSETQ. The CDR3 is 13 amino acids. The V end was cut by 0 bases, the J end by 4 bases, with 5 bases between. The CDR3 coding sequence is TGCGCCAGCAGCTTGGTACAGTACAATGAGCAGTTCTTC. Protein sequence: CASSLVQYNEQFF.

CDR3 sequence reads: CAISLERTGPYEQYF. Written as DNA, the CDR3 is TGTGCCATCAGCCTCGAGAGGACAGGTCCCTACGAGCAGTACTTC. The rearrangement links TRBV10-3 to TRBJ2-7; 7 nucleotides align to TRBD1. The V and J ends lost 6 bases and 2 bases, in that order; junction bases with no gene match: 10. There are 15 residues in the CDR3. CDR1 is ENHRY and CDR2 is SYGVKD in the germline V gene.

Note on this clone: Other DNA sequences within the sample encode an identical CDR3. The chain combines TRBV2 with TRBJ1-5; a possible D gene is TRBD1 (5 bases). This CDR3 spans 13 amino acids. Germline V gene data show CDR1 as SNHLY and CDR2 as FYNNEI. V was cut by 4 bases and J by 3 bases, with 7 bases left in between. CDR3 sequence (DNA): TGTGCCAGCAGTGGGGACTTCAATCAGCCCCAGCATTTT. Protein: CASSGDFNQPQHF.

The chain recombines TRBV24-1 with TRBJ2-1; D remains unclear. Germline V gives CDR1 KGHDR, CDR2 SFDVKD. The CDR3 spans 13 residues. Trimming left V 8 bases short and J 5 bases short, with 12 bases between. CDR3 nucleotide sequence: TGTGCCACCACATTCCCCCCACACAATGAGCAGTTCTTC. Translated, it gives CATTFPPHNEQFF.

This chain connects TRBV20-1 to TRBJ1-2, with a tentative D call TRBD1 (5 bases). The CDR3 covers 13 residues. CDR1 and CDR2 (germline): DFQATT, SNEGSKA (reference sequence). The V gene lost 3 bases and the J gene lost 5 bases, with 13 bases spanning the gap. The CDR3 loop is CSASGREAYGYTF. In DNA form, the CDR3 reads TGCAGTGCTAGTGGCAGGGAAGCGTATGGCTACACCTTC.